The present T cell receptor beta chain was sequenced within a study of molecular identifiers for immune sequencing clone quantification. As to this clonotype: With a much larger clone just one base away, this may be a read error.

The V end was cut by 6 bases, the J end by 5 bases, with 17 bases between. The CDR3 has 13 residues. Germline values: CDR1 DFQATT, CDR2 SNEGSKA (reference sequence). From the PCR reads, TCRdb called clonotypes with MiXCR, one entry per CDR3 protein. The data contain 79,000 or so distinct CDR3 sequences, roughly 25% of them singletons. The genes are TRBV20-1 and TRBJ2-7; tentatively, D is TRBD1 or TRBD2 (5 bases each). This clonotype was obtained from a human donor in good health. Some libraries in this study had Jurkat cell RNA spiked in. The material sequenced was naive CD8+ T cells from blood, with Jurkat cell RNA spiked in. This sample's subset: FACS-sorted CD8+CD4-CCR7+CD45RA+ naive T cells. The CDR3 spells CSAGRDGSDEQYF. CDR3 bases: TGCAGTGCGGGACGGGACGGGTCCGACGAGCAGTACTTC.